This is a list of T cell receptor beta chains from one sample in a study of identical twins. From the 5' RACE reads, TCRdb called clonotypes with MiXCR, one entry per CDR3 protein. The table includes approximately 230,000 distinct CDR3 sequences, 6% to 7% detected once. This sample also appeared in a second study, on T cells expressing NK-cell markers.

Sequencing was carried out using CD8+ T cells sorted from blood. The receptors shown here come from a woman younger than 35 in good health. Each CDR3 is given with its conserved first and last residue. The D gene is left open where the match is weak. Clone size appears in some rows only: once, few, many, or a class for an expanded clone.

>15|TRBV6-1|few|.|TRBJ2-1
TGTGCCAGCAGTGAGATCGGGAGCTCCTACAATGAGCAGTTCTTC
CASSEIGSSYNEQFF
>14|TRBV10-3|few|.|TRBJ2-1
TGTGCCATCAGGGGGCCGGGCCCCTACAATGAGCAGTTCTTC
CAIRGPGPYNEQFF
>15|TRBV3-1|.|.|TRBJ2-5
TGTGCCAGCAGCCAAGAATCCGGACCTGGAGAGACCCAGTACTTC
CASSQESGPGETQYF
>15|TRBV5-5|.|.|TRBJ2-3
TGTGCCAGCAGCTTGGGGCAGGGTCGGGTAGATACGCAGTATTTT
CASSLGQGRVDTQYF
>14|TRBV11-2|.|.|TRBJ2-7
TGTGCCAGCAGCTTAGGGGACGGACCCTACGAGCAGTACTTC
CASSLGDGPYEQYF
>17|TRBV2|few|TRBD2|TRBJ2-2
TGTGCCAGCAGGAGGACTAGCGGGGGGGATCGGAACGGGGAGCTGTTTTTT
CASRRTSGGDRNGELFF
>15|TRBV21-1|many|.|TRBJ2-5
TGTGCCAGCAGCAAAGCCACAAATCCAAGGGAGACCCAGTACTTC
CASSKATNPRETQYF
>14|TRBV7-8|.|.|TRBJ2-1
TGTGCCAGCAGCGCCCGCGGTACATACAACGAGCAGTTCTTC
CASSARGTYNEQFF
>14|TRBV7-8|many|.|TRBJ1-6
TGTGCCAGCAGCCCTACAGGATACAATTCACCCCTCCACTTT
CASSPTGYNSPLHF
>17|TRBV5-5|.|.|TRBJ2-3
TGTGCCAGCAGCCTCGGTGGGTACAGGCCCTTCACAGATACGCAGTATTTT
CASSLGGYRPFTDTQYF
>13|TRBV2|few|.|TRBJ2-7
TGTGCCAGACGAGGGCGCCAGGACTTCGAGCAGTACTTC
CARRGRQDFEQYF
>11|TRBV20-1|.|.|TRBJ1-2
TGCAGTGCTATCTCCACGGGCGGCTACACCTTC
CSAISTGGYTF
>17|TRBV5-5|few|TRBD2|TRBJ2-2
TGTGCCAGCAGCTTGGCCGGACTAGCGACGAACACCGGGGAGCTGTTTTTT
CASSLAGLATNTGELFF
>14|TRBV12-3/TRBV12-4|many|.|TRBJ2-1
TGTGCCAGCAGTTCGGGACTGGGATACAATGAGCAGTTCTTC
CASSSGLGYNEQFF
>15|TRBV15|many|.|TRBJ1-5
TGTGCCACCAGCAGAGATCGGGGGCCCGGCCAGCCCCAGCATTTT
CATSRDRGPGQPQHF
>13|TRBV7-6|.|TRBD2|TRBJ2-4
TGTGCCAGCAGCCTAGCGGGATGGGACATTCAGTACTTC
CASSLAGWDIQYF
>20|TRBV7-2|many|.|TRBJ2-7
TGTGCCAGCAGCTTAGCAGGACTCCTCCCCTGGGGACATAGCTCCTACGAGCAGTACTTC
CASSLAGLLPWGHSSYEQYF
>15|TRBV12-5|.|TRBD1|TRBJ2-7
TGTGCTAGTGGTTTGCCACGCCGGGACAGCTACGAGCAGTACTTC
CASGLPRRDSYEQYF
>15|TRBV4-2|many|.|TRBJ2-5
TGTGCCAGCAGCCCCACTCCGACACGCCAAGAGACCCAGTACTTC
CASSPTPTRQETQYF
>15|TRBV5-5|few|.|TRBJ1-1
TGTGCCAGCAGCTTGGGTTTGTCCGTGAACACTGAAGCTTTCTTT
CASSLGLSVNTEAFF
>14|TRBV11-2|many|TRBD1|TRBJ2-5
TGTGCCAGCAGCTACGGACAGGGGGCAGAGACCCAGTACTTC
CASSYGQGAETQYF
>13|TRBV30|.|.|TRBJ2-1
TGTGCCTGGAGTGCACTAGCTATCAATGAGCAGTTCTTC
CAWSALAINEQFF
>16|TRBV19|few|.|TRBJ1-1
TGTGCCAGTAGTCGATCACACAGCACCAAGAACACTGAAGCTTTCTTT
CASSRSHSTKNTEAFF
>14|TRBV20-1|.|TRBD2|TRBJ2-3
TGCAGTGCTGATAGCGGGGGGGCCCCAGATACGCAGTATTTT
CSADSGGAPDTQYF
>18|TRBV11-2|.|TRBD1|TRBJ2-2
TGTGCCAGCAGCTCTCGAAAGACCGGACAGGGCATTGCCGGGGAGCTGTTTTTT
CASSSRKTGQGIAGELFF
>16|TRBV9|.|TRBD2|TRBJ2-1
TGTGCCAGCAGCTATGTAGCGGGGGGGCGTCTCAATGAGCAGTTCTTC
CASSYVAGGRLNEQFF
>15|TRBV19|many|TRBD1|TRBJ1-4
TGTGCCAGTAGTACCGGGACAGCAACTAATGAAAAACTGTTTTTT
CASSTGTATNEKLFF
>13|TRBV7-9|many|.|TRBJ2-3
TGTGCCAGCTACCCGGACGATACAGATACGCAGTATTTT
CASYPDDTDTQYF
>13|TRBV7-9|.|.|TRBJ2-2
TGTGCCAGCAGCTTAGAATACGCCGGGGAGCTGTTTTTT
CASSLEYAGELFF
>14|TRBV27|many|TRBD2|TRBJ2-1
TGTGCCAGCCGAGCGGGGGGGCGGAACGATGAGCAGTTCTTC
CASRAGGRNDEQFF
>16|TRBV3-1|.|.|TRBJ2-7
TGTGCCAGCAGCCAAGAGCTGGACATCGAGCCCTACGAGCAGTACTTC
CASSQELDIEPYEQYF
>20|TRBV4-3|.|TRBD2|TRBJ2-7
TGCGCCAGCAGCCAAGCTCCCTGGACTAGCGGGAGTCCCCTTACCTACGAGCAGTACTTC
CASSQAPWTSGSPLTYEQYF
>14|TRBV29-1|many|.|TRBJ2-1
TGCAGCGCCGAAGGCGGGACCTCCTACAATGAGCAGTTCTTC
CSAEGGTSYNEQFF
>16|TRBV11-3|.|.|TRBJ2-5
TGTGCCAGCAGCTTAGATCGTGGCAGGGAGAGAGAGACCCAGTACTTC
CASSLDRGRERETQYF
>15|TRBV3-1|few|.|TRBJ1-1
TGTGCCAGCAGCCAAGATGCAGGGGTCGGCACTGAAGCTTTCTTT
CASSQDAGVGTEAFF
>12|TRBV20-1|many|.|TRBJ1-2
TGCAGTGCTAGAGTGGGATATGATGGCTACACCTTC
CSARVGYDGYTF
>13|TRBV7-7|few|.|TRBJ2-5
TGTGCTAGCAGCTTAGCGCTCCCAGAGACCCAGTACTTC
CASSLALPETQYF
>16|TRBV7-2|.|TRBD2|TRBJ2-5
TGTGCCAGCAGCCCCAGACTAGCGGGAGTGGGAGAGACCCAGTACTTC
CASSPRLAGVGETQYF
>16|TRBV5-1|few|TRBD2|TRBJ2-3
TGCGCCAGCAGCTTGCGAGGGCGGGGGGACTCGGATACGCAGTATTTT
CASSLRGRGDSDTQYF
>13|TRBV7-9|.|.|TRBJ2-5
TGTGCCAGCAGCTGGCAGGGGTTCGAGACCCAGTACTTC
CASSWQGFETQYF
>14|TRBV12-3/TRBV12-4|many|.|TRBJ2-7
TGTGCCAGCAGTTTTGAAGGGGCCCCCCACGAGCAGTACTTC
CASSFEGAPHEQYF
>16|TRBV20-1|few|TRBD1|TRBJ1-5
TGCAGTGCTAGAGATGGGAGGGGAAGGGGGCGTCAGCCCCAGCATTTT
CSARDGRGRGRQPQHF